This T cell receptor (beta chain) came from a study of blood T cell repertoires in COVID-19. In germline, CDR1 is SGHAT, CDR2 FQNNGV. V was clipped by 5 bases and J by 4 bases, with 11 bases between them. The CDR3 is 13 residues long. This table comes from immunoSEQ multiplex PCR, and its TCRdb copy is limited to in-frame clones, with some not included. The sample holds about 74,000 clones, about four fifths seen once. The chain recombines TRBV11-2 with TRBJ2-5; D is unresolved. The TCR was taken from a man aged 50-60 years with active COVID-19. Material: peripheral blood. The CDR3 DNA is TGTGCCAGCAGCCCGACTGTGACAGAGACCCAGTACTTC. This codes for CASSPTVTETQYF. Variable domain in full (rest from reference TRBV11-2 and TRBJ2-5): EAGVAQSPRYKIIEKRQSVAFWCNPISGHATLYWYQQILGQGPKLLIQFQNNGVVDDSQLPKDRFSAERLKGVDSTLKIQPAKLEDSAVYLCASSPTVTETQYFGPGTRLLVL.